The T cell receptor (beta chain) described here comes from a study of Graves' ophthalmopathy and Graves' hyperthyroidism. Transcripts of RNA were the source for amplifying TCR beta CDR3 regions. An opening RT-PCR round employed HTBI primers and preceded a second-round multiplex PCR. TCRdb used MiXCR to reprocess the multiplex PCR reads, holding one entry per CDR3 protein. Among 220,000 or so distinct CDR3 sequences, 20% to 25% were seen once, and the ten largest hold about 40%. V shed 1 base and J 3 bases; nucleotides not matched to a gene: 2. Germline CDR1 LNHNV, CDR2 YYDKDF (reference sequence). This CDR3 contains 15 residues. This clonotype was seen repeatedly, ten times or more.

This TCR was sampled from a woman aged 45-60 years with Graves' ophthalmopathy. Sequencing was performed on peripheral blood. The V gene is TRBV15, the J gene TRBJ2-2; 7 nucleotides agree with TRBD1. DNA of the CDR3: TGTGCCACCAGCAGAGGAGGGGGCGACACCGGGGAGCTGTTTTTT. This codes for CATSRGGGDTGELFF.